This T cell receptor (beta chain) was observed in a study of patients and donors after allogeneic stem cell transplantation. This clonotype showed up just a few times. TCRdb itself ran the RT-PCR reads through MiXCR, one entry per CDR3 protein. This sample yields some 960,000 distinct CDR3 sequences, of which roughly 18% are seen a single time; 5% to 6.5% belongs to the top ten. The CDR3 length is 13 residues. The origin of this receptor is a human donor who was either an allogeneic HSCT recipient or a stem cell or donor lymphocyte infusion donor (not recorded which). It is not recorded whose cells these are; they may come from a transplant donor. Sequencing used blood, either unsorted or a sorted T cell fraction (not recorded which). The rearrangement links TRBV21-1 to TRBJ2-7; TRBD2 is the table's D call, not checked against the DNA. TRBV21-1 is a known pseudogene. CDR3 residues: CASSRRLAHEQYF. The CDR3 coding sequence is TGTGCCAGCAGCAGAAGACTAGCTCACGAGCAGTACTTC.